These T cell receptor beta chains were read from a single sample in a study of shared clonotypes between healthy human individuals. TCRdb's table, derived via immunoSEQ multiplex PCR, lists solely in-frame clones and lacks some. Here the sample spans around 1.6 million clones, 95% to 99% being singletons. The sequenced sample was naive CD4+ T cells sorted from blood. The receptors come from a man aged 30 to 45 in good health. Each CDR3 is given with its conserved first and last residue. D genes are given only for firm matches. Size values are once, few and many counts, or a class for expanded clones, and some rows have none.

length | size | J | V | D | DNA | CDR3
15 | . | TRBJ2-2 | TRBV5-1 | . | TGCGCCAGCAGCCCGTGGGGCAGCAACACCGGGGAGCTGTTTTTT | CASSPWGSNTGELFF
13 | few | TRBJ2-5 | TRBV29-1 | TRBD1 | TGCAGCGTAGAACAGGGGGGCGAGAAGACCCAGTACTTC | CSVEQGGEKTQYF
11 | . | TRBJ2-7 | TRBV27 | . | TGTGCCAGCAGCCCCTTCGGCGAGCAGTACTTC | CASSPFGEQYF
17 | . | TRBJ1-5 | TRBV7-8 | . | TGTGCCAGCAGCTTAGCCCCGACAGGCTTACCGGATCAGCCCCAGCATTTT | CASSLAPTGLPDQPQHF
14 | . | TRBJ2-1 | TRBV14 | TRBD1 | TGTGCCAGCAGTACCAGGGGGCAGTGGGGTGAGCAGTTCTTC | CASSTRGQWGEQFF
15 | . | TRBJ2-1 | TRBV28 | TRBD2 | TGTGCCAGCAGTTTAAGGCCTAGCGGGAGTGGTGAGCAGTTCTTC | CASSLRPSGSGEQFF
16 | . | TRBJ2-7 | TRBV10-3 | . | TGTGCCATCAGCGACCGCCTTCCCACGAGCTCCTACGAGCAGTACTTC | CAISDRLPTSSYEQYF
12 | . | TRBJ2-7 | TRBV2 | . | TGTGCCAGCAGTGCCCAGGGTTACGAGCAGTACTTC | CASSAQGYEQYF
15 | . | TRBJ1-5 | TRBV18 | . | TGTGCCAGCTCACCACCCTCTCAGAACAATCAGCCCCAGCATTTT | CASSPPSQNNQPQHF
14 | . | TRBJ2-7 | TRBV6-5 | . | TGTGCCAGCACCCTCAGGGGCGGGAGTTACGAGCAGTACTTC | CASTLRGGSYEQYF
15 | . | TRBJ2-3 | TRBV11-2 | TRBD1 | TGTGCCAGCAGCTTAAGGACAGGGATTACAAATACGCAGTATTTT | CASSLRTGITNTQYF
18 | . | TRBJ2-3 | TRBV6-1 | TRBD2 | TGTGCCAGCAGTGAACTTGCGGGAGGGCAATTAGACACAGATACGCAGTATTTT | CASSELAGGQLDTDTQYF
13 | . | TRBJ2-2 | TRBV5-1 | . | TGCGCCAGCAGCTTGAGGCCAACCGGGGAGCTGTTTTTT | CASSLRPTGELFF
17 | . | TRBJ2-1 | TRBV5-1 | TRBD2 | TGCGCCAGCAGCTTGGGGCTAGCGGGAGTTCGCTTCAATGAGCAGTTCTTC | CASSLGLAGVRFNEQFF
13 | . | TRBJ2-3 | TRBV2 | TRBD2 | TGTGCCAGCAGAGTAGGGACTACTCGGACGCAGTATTTT | CASRVGTTRTQYF
13 | . | TRBJ2-5 | TRBV30 | TRBD1 | TGTGCCTGGGGCCTCGGGACAGGGGAGACCCAGTACTTC | CAWGLGTGETQYF
12 | once | TRBJ2-2 | TRBV12-2 | . | TGTCTAGCGGGAGAGTTTACCGGGGAGCTGTTTTTT | CLAGEFTGELFF
11 | . | TRBJ2-1 | TRBV18 | . | TGTGCCAGCTCACCAGAGGGTGAGCAGTTCTTC | CASSPEGEQFF
15 | . | TRBJ2-3 | TRBV7-3 | . | TGTGCCAGCAGCGCAACCGGGACTTCCACAGATACGCAGTATTTT | CASSATGTSTDTQYF
15 | . | TRBJ2-5 | TRBV6-6 | TRBD1 | TGTGCCAGCAGTTATTCACCCCAGGGGGTGGAGACCCAGTACTTC | CASSYSPQGVETQYF
15 | once | TRBJ2-3 | TRBV6-5 | . | TGTGCCAGCAGATTGGGGCCAGGGCCCGCAGATACGCAGTATTTT | CASRLGPGPADTQYF
12 | . | TRBJ2-7 | TRBV7-2 | TRBD2 | TGTGCCAGCAGACTAGCGGGAGTGGAGCAGTACTTC | CASRLAGVEQYF